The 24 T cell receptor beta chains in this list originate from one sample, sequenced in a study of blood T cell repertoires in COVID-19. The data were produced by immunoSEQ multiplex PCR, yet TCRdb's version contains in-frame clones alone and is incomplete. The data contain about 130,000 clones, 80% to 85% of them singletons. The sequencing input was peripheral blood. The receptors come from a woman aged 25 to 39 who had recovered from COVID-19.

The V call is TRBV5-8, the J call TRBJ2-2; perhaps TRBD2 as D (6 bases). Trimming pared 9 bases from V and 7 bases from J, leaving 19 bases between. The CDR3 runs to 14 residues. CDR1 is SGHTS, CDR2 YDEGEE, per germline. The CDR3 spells CAKRWSSEYGELFF. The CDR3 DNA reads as TGTGCCAAAAGATGGTCTAGCGAGTACGGGGAGCTGTTTTTT.

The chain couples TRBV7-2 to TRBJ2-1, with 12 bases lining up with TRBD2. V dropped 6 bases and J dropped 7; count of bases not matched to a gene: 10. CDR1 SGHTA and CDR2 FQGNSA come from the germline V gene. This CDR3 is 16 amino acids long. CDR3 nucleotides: TGTGCCAGCAGAGTGTTTCTAGCGGGGGGGCCAAATGAGCAGTTCTTC. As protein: CASRVFLAGGPNEQFF.

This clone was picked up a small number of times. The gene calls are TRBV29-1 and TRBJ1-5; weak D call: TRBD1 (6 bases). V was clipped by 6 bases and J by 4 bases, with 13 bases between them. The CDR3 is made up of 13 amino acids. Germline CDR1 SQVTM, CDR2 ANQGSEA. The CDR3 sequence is CSVTDSVNQPQHF. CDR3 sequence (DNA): TGCAGCGTCACGGACAGCGTAAATCAGCCCCAGCATTTT.

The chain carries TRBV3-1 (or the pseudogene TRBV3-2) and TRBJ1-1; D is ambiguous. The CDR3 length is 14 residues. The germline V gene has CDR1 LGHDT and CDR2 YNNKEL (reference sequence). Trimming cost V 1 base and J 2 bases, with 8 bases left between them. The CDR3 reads CASSQAGINTEAFF. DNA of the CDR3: TGTGCCAGCAGCCAAGCAGGTATAAACACTGAAGCTTTCTTT.

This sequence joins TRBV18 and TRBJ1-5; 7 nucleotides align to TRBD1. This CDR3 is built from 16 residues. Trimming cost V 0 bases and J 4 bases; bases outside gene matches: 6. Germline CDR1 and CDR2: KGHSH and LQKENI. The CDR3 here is CASSPPEDRRNQPQHF. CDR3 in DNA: TGTGCCAGCTCACCACCCGAGGACAGGAGGAATCAGCCCCAGCATTTT. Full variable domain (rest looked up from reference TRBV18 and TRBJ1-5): NAGVMQNPRHLVRRRGQEARLRCSPMKGHSHVYWYRQLPEEGLKFMVYLQKENIIDESGMPKERFSAEFPKEGPSILRIQQVVRGDSAAYFCASSPPEDRRNQPQHFGDGTRLSIL.

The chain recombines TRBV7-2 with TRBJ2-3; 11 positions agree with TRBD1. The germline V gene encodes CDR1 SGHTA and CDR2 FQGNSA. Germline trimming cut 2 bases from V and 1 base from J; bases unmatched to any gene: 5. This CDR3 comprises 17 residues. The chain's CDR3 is CASSLWTGGVGTDTQYF. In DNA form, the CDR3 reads TGTGCCAGCAGCTTATGGACAGGGGGCGTTGGCACAGATACGCAGTATTTT.

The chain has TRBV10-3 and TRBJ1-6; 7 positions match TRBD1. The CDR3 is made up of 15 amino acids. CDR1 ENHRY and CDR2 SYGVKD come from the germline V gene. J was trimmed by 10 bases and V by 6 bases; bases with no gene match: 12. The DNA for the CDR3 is TGTGCCATCAGGGGTACAGGGGTAACGGAATCACCCCTCCACTTT. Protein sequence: CAIRGTGVTESPLHF.

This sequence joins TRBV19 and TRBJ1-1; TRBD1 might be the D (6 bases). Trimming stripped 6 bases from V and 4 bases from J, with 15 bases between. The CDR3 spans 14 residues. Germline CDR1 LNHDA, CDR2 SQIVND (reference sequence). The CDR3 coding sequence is TGTGCCAGTAGGGGTCAGGGGCTTTTCACTGAAGCTTTCTTT. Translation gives CASRGQGLFTEAFF.

The DNA for the CDR3 is TGCGCCAGCAGTATGCTAGCGGGGGCCGCGAGCTCCTACAATGAGCAGTTCTTC. Translated, it gives CASSMLAGAASSYNEQFF. J is TRBJ2-1 and V is TRBV10-2; TRBD2 agrees at 10 bases. Germline V gene sequence: CDR1 WSHSY, CDR2 SAAADI. J gave up 0 bases and V 5 bases, and 10 bases lay outside the gene matches. CDR3 length: 18 amino acids.

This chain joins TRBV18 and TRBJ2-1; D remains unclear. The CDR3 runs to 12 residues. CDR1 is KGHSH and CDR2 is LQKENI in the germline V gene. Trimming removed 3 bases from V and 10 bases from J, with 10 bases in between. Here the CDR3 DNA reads TGTGCCAGCTCACCTGAGCAACGCGAGCAGTTCTTC. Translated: CASSPEQREQFF.

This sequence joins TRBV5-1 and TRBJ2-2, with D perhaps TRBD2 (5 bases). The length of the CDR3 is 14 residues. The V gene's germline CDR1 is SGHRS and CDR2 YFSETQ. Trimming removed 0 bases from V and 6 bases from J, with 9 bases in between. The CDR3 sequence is CASSLAGESGELFF. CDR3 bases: TGCGCCAGCAGCTTGGCCGGGGAATCCGGGGAGCTGTTTTTT. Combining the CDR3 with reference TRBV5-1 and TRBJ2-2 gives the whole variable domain KAGVTQTPRYLIKTRGQQVTLSCSPISGHRSVSWYQQTPGQGLQFLFEYFSETQRNKGNFPGRFSGRQFSNSRSEMNVSTLELGDSALYLCASSLAGESGELFFGEGSRLTVL.

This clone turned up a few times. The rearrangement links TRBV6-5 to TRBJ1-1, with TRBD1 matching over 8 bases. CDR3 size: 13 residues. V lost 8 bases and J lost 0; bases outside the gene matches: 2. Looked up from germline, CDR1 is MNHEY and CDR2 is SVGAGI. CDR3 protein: CASGQGVNTEAFF. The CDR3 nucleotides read TGTGCCAGCGGACAGGGTGTGAACACTGAAGCTTTCTTT.

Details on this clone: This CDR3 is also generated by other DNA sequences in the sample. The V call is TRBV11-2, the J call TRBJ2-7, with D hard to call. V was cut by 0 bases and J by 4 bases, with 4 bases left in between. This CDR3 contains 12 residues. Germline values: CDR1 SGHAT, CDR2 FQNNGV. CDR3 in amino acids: CASSLDRYEQYF. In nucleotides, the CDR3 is TGTGCCAGCAGCTTAGATCGGTACGAGCAGTACTTC.

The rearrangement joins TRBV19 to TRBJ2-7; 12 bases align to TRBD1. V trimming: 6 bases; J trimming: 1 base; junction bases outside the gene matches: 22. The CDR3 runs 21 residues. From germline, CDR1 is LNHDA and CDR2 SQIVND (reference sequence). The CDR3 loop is CASSLGAPGQGAKMDSYEQYF. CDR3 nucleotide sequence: TGTGCCAGTAGCCTTGGAGCGCCGGGACAGGGGGCGAAGATGGATTCCTACGAGCAGTACTTC.

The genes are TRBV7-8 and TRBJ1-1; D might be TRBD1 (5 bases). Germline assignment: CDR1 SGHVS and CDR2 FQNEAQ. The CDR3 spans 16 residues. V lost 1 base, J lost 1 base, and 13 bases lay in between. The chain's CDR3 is CASSLGGLGANTEAFF. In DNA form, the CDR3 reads TGTGCCAGCAGCTTAGGGGGACTCGGCGCGAACACTGAAGCTTTCTTT.

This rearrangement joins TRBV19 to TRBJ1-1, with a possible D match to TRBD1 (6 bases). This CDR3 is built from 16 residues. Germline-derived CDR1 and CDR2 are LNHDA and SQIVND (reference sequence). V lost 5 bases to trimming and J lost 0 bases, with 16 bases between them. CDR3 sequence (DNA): TGTGCCAGTAGTTCGCCAGGGGTCAAAATGAACACTGAAGCTTTCTTT. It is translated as CASSSPGVKMNTEAFF.

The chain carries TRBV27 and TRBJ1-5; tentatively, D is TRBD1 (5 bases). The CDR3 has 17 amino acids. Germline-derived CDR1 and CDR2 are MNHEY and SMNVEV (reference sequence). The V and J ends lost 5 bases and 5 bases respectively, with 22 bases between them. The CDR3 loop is CASSPRTWGRADQPQHF. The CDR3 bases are TGTGCCAGCAGTCCACGGACCTGGGGCAGGGCGGATCAGCCCCAGCATTTT.

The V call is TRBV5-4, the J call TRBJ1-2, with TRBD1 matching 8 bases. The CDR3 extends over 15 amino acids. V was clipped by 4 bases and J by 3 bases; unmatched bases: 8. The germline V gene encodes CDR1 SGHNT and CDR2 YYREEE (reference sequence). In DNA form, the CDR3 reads TGTGCCAGCAGCGCCGGACAGGGTGGTGACTATGGCTACACCTTC. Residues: CASSAGQGGDYGYTF.

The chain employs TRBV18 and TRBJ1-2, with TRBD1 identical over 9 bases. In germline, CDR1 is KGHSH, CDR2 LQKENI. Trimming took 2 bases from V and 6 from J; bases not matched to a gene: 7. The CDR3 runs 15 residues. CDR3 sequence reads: CASSPNTGGADGYTF. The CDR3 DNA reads TGTGCCAGCTCACCAAATACAGGGGGCGCGGATGGCTACACCTTC.

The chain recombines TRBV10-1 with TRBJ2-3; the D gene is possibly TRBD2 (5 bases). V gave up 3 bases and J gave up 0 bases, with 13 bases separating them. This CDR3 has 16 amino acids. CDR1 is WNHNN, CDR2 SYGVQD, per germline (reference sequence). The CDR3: CASSDSDWESTDTQYF. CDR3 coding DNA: TGCGCCAGCAGTGATTCGGACTGGGAGAGCACAGATACGCAGTATTTT.

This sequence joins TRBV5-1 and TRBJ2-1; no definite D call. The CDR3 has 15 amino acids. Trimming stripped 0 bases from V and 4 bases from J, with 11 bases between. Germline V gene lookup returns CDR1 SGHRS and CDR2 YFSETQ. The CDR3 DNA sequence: TGCGCCAGCAGCTTGGATACAGATTTATACAATGAGCAGTTCTTC. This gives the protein CASSLDTDLYNEQFF. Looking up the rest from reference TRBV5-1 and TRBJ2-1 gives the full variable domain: KAGVTQTPRYLIKTRGQQVTLSCSPISGHRSVSWYQQTPGQGLQFLFEYFSETQRNKGNFPGRFSGRQFSNSRSEMNVSTLELGDSALYLCASSLDTDLYNEQFFGPGTRLTVL.

The CDR3 DNA reads as TGTGCCAGCAGCTTTATTATAGGTGGGCGTGAGCAGTTCTTC. This gives the protein CASSFIIGGREQFF. J is TRBJ2-1 and V is TRBV7-2; D remains ambiguous. Germline V gene sequence: CDR1 SGHTA, CDR2 FQGNSA. V lost 3 bases, J lost 9 bases, and 15 bases lay in between. The CDR3 extends over 14 amino acids.

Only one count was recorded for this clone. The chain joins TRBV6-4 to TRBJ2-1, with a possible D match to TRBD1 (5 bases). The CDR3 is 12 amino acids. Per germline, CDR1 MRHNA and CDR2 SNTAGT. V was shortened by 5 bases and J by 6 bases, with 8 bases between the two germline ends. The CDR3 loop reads CASSTDSNEQFF. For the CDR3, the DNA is TGTGCCAGCAGTACCGACAGCAATGAGCAGTTCTTC.

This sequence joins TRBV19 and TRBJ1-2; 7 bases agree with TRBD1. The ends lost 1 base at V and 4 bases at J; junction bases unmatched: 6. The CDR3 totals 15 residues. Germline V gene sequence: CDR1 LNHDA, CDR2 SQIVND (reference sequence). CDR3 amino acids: CASSIVAGTVYGYTF. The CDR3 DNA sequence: TGTGCCAGTAGTATAGTGGCCGGGACAGTCTATGGCTACACCTTC.